Reported below is one TCR beta chain. Its matching antigen is unknown. The record originates from a study of CD4 T cells in relation to SARS-CoV-2 and coronaviruses. Here immunoSEQ multiplex PCR was the method, and the copy in TCRdb shows in-frame clones only, minus some. The profile shows about 23,000 clones, approximately 80% of them singletons. The germline CDR1 and CDR2 sequences are SGHAT and FQNNGV. The CDR3 is 14 amino acids. Deletions cut 3 bases from V and 3 bases from J, with 10 bases between. Unexposed donor CD4+ T cells date from about 2011-2018, before the COVID-19 pandemic. After about 10 days of culture, CD4+ T cells were isolated.

The J gene is TRBJ2-3, the V gene TRBV11-2, with D possibly TRBD2 on 5 matching bases. The sequence was collected from a human donor in good health. Sample: CD4+ T cells from PBMCs, cultured in vitro. Written as DNA, the CDR3 is TGTGCCAGCAGCTTGGCGGGTTATACAGATACGCAGTATTTT. Encoded protein: CASSLAGYTDTQYF.